This T cell receptor beta chain was retrieved from a study of cytomegalovirus exposure and HLA in healthy donors. General study findings and limits: Earlier analysis looked at TCR beta V segments, and most were productive about 87% or about 30% of the time. Later genetic work tied a missense DCLRE1C variant to beta-chain V and J trimming. Rarity characterized most TCR sequences, yet some public TCRs appeared in many donors. Indistinguishable V segments, including TRBV6-2 and TRBV6-3, were excluded.

Regarding this clone: Antigen specificity is unknown.

This CDR3 region has 14 residues. Germline CDR1 and CDR2: SGHAT and FQNNGV. J was trimmed by 5 bases and V by 5 bases; bases with no gene match: 8. It was with 60 Vbeta and 13 Jbeta primers that the PCR ran. The repertoire was sequenced with immunoSEQ multiplex PCR; TCRdb's copy has only in-frame clones and lacks some. In the table there are 100,000 or so clones, 75% to 90% of which are singletons. The sequence was obtained from a man aged 25 to 45 in good health and CMV-seropositive. The sample comprised PBMCs. The V gene is TRBV11-2, the J gene TRBJ2-5; TRBD2 matches at 7 bases. The CDR3 DNA is TGTGCCAGCAGCCCTCGGGGGGTAGGGGAGACCCAGTACTTC. Protein: CASSPRGVGETQYF.